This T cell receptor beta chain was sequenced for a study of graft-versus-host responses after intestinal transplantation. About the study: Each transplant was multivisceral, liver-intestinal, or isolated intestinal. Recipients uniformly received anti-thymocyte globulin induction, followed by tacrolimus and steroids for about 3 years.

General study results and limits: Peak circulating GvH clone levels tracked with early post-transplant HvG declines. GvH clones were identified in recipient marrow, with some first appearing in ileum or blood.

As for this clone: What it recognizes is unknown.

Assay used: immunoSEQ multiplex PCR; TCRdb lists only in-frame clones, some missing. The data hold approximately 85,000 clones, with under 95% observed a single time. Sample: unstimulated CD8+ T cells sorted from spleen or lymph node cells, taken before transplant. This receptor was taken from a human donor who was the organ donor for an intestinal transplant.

The CDR3, as DNA: TGCGCCAGCGGCGACAGGAGCGCTTATGGCTACACCTTC. This encodes CASGDRSAYGYTF. The V call is TRBV5-1, the J call TRBJ1-2; TRBD1 might be the D (6 bases). Trimming pared 7 bases from V and 5 bases from J, leaving 15 bases between. Germline V gene lookup returns CDR1 SGHRS and CDR2 YFSETQ. This CDR3 has 13 residues.